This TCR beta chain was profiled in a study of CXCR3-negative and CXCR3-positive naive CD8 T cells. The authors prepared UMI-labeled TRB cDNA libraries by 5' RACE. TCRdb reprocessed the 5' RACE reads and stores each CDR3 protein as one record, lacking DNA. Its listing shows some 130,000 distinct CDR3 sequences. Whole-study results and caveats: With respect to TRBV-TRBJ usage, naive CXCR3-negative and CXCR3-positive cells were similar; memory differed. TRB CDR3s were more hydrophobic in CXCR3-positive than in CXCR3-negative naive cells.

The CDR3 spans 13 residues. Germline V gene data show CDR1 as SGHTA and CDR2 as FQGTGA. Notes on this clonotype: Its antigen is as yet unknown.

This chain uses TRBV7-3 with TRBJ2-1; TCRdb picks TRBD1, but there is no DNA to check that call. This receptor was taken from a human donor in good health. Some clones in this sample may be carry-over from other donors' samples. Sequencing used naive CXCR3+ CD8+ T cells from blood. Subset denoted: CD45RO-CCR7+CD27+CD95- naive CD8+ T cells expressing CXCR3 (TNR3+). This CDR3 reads CASSLGGSTEQFF.